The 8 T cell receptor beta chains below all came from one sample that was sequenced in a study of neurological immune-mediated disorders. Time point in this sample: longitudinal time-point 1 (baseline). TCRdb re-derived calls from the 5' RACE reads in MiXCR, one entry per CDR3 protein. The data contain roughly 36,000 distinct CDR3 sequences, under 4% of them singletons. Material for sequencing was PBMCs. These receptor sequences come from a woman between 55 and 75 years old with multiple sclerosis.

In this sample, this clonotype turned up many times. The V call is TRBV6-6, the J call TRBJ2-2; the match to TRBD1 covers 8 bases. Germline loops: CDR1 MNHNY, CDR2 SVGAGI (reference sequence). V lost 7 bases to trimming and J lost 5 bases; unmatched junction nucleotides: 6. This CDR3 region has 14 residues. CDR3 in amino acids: CASKDRVGTGELFF. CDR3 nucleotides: TGTGCCAGCAAGGACAGGGTCGGGACCGGGGAGCTGTTTTTT.

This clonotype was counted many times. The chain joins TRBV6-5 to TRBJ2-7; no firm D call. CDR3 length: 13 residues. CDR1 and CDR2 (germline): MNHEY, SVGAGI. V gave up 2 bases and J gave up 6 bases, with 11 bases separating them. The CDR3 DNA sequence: TGTGCCAGCAGTTACATGGATGGAGCCGAGCAGTACTTC. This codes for CASSYMDGAEQYF.

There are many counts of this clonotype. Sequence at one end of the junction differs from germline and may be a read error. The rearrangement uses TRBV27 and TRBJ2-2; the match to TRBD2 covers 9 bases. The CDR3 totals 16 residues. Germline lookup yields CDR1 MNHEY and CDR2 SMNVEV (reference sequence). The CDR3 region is CASSLASGTKTGELFF. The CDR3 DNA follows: TGTGCCAGCAGTCTGGCTAGCGGGACGAAAACCGGGGAGCTGTTTTTT.

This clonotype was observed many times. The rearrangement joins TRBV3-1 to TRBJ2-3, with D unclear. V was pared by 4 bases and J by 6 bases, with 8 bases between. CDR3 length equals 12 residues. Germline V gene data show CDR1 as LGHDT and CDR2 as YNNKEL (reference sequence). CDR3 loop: CASSPSGDTQYF. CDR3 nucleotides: TGTGCCAGCAGCCCTTCCGGCGATACGCAGTATTTT.

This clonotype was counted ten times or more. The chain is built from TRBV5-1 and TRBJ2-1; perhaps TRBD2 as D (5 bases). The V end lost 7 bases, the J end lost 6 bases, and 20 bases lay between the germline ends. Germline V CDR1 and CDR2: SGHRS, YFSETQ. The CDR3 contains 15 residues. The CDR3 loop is CASGPPASGVNEQFF. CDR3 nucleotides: TGCGCCAGCGGACCCCCGGCGAGCGGCGTCAATGAGCAGTTCTTC. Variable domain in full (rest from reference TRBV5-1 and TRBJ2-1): KAGVTQTPRYLIKTRGQQVTLSCSPISGHRSVSWYQQTPGQGLQFLFEYFSETQRNKGNFPGRFSGRQFSNSRSEMNVSTLELGDSALYLCASGPPASGVNEQFFGPGTRLTVL.

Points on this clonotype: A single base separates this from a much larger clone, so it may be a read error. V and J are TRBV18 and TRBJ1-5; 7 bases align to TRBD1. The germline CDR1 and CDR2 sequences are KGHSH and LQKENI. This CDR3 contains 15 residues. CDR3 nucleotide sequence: TGTGCCAGCTCACCATCCAGGGGGAAAAGTCAGCACCAGCATTTT. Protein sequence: CASSPSRGKSQHQHF.

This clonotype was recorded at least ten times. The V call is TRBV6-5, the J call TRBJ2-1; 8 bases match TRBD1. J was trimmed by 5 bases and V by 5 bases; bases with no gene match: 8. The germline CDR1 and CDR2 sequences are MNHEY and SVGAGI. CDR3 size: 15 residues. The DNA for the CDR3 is TGTGCCAGCAGTCACCGGGACAGGAGAAACAATGAGCAGTTCTTC. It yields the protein CASSHRDRRNNEQFF.

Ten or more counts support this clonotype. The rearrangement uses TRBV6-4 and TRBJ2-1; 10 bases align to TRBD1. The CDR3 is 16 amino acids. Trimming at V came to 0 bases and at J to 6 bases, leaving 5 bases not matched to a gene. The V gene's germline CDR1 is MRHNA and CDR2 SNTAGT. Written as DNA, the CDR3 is TGTGCCAGCAGTGACTCGGGGACAGGGGATATCAATGAGCAGTTCTTC. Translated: CASSDSGTGDINEQFF.